Reported below is one TCR beta chain. Its specificity is not known. This entry comes from a study of shared clonotypes between healthy human individuals. For the study at large: Used for every donor were three CD4 naive, three CD4 memory, two CD8 naive and one CD8 memory plate. Findings and caveats of the study: Clonotype sharing among donors likely depends on sequencing depth.

Germline-derived CDR1 and CDR2 are MNHNS and SASEGT. The CDR3 is 15 residues long. Trimming left V 6 bases short and J 0 bases short, with 14 bases between. Study processing details: ImmunoSEQ junction-only sequences lacked quality scores, so their filtering differed. This table comes from immunoSEQ multiplex PCR, and its TCRdb copy is limited to in-frame clones, with some not included. Clone size and the V and J calls come from that table; the DNA yielded D and trimming. This sample yields about 2.3 million clones, of which 90% to 95% are seen a single time; 0.3% to 0.4% belongs to the top ten. J is TRBJ1-1 and V is TRBV6-1; no definite D call. This clonotype was sampled from a man aged 18 to 29 in good health. Some clones in this sample may be carry-over from other donors' samples. Input material: naive CD4+ T cells from PBMCs. Described subset: CD45RA+ positively selected. The CDR3 DNA reads TGTGCCAGCAGCCCCGCCCTGTTATTGAACACTGAAGCTTTCTTT. Amino acid sequence: CASSPALLLNTEAFF.